This note documents a single T cell receptor (beta chain) sequence. Antigen specificity is unknown. The sample is drawn from a study of T cell responses to AZD1222 COVID-19 vaccine. Study context: Pooling of second doses given at about 4 or about 12 weeks was done. Study outcomes and limitations: Clonal diversity was possibly underestimated, and white British individuals and females predominated among donors. Repertoires in all cases were sampled only once the peak T cell response had passed.

Produced via immunoSEQ multiplex PCR; TCRdb's table is partial and in-frame only. The data show approximately 100,000 clones, with 85% to 90% seen just once and over 4.5% held by the top ten. Unmatched junction bases numbered 5, after V lost 3 bases and J lost 5 bases. The CDR3 loop spans 14 amino acids. Per the germline V gene, CDR1 is MDHEN and CDR2 is SYDVKM. The V call is TRBV28, the J call TRBJ1-1; TRBD1 matches at 8 bases. The sequences come from peripheral blood, collected on day 0 of AZD1222 vaccination. The receptor's source is an adult in good health. This CDR3 is CASSFGQGRTEAFF. The CDR3 DNA follows: TGTGCCAGCAGTTTTGGACAGGGAAGGACTGAAGCTTTCTTT.